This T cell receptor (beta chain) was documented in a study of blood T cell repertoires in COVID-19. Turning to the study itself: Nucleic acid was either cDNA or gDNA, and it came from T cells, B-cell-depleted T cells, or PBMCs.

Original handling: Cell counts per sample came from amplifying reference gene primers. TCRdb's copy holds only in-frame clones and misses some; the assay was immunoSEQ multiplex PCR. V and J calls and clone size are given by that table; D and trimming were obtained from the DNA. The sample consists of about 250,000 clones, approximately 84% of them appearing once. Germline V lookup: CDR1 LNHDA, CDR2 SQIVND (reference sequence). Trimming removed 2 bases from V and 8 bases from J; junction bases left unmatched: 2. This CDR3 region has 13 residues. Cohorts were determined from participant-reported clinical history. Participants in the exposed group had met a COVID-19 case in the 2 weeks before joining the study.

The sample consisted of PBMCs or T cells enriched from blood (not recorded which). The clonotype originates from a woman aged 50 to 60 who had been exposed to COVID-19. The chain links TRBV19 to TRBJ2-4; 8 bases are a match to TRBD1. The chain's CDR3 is CASSIHRGDIQYF. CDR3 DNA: TGTGCCAGTAGTATACACAGGGGGGACATTCAGTACTTC.